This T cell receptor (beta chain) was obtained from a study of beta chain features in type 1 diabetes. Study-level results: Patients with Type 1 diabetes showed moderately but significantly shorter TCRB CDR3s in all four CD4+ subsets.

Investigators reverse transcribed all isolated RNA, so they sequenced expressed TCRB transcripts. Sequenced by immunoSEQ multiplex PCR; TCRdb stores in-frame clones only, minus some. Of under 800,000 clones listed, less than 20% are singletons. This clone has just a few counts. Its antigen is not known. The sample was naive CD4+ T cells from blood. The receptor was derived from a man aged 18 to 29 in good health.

The CDR3 DNA follows: TGTGCCAGCGCCCCGGCAGCTAGCTCCTACAATGAGCAGTTCTTC. Protein sequence: CASAPAASSYNEQFF. This chain links TRBV5-4 with TRBJ2-1, with unresolved D. Trimming removed 7 bases from V and 0 bases from J, with 14 bases in between. The CDR3 contains 15 residues. Germline V gene data show CDR1 as SGHNT and CDR2 as YYREEE (reference sequence).